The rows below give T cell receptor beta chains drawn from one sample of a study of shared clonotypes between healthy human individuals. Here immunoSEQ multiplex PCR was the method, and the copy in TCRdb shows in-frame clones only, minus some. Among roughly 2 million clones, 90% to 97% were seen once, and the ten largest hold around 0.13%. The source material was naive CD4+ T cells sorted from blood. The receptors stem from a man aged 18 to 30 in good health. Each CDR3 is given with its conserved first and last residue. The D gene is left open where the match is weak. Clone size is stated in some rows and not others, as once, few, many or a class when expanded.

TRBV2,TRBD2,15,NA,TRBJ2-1,CASIGTSGTGNEQFF,TGTGCCAGCATCGGGACTAGCGGGACCGGGAATGAGCAGTTCTTC
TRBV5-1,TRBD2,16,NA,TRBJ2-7,CASSLDGASGGREQYF,TGCGCCAGCAGCTTGGACGGGGCTAGCGGGGGCCGGGAGCAGTACTTC
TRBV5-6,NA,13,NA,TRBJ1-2,CASGGLANYGYTF,TGTGCCAGCGGTGGTCTCGCTAACTATGGCTACACCTTC
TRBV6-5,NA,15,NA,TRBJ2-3,CASSHRGKSTDTQYF,TGTGCCAGCAGTCATCGGGGGAAAAGCACAGATACGCAGTATTTT
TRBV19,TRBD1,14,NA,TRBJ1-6,CASTRTGGNSPLHF,TGTGCCAGTACCAGGACAGGGGGTAATTCACCCCTCCACTTT
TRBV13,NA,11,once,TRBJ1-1,CASSLGTEAFF,TGTGCCAGCAGCTTAGGCACTGAAGCTTTCTTT
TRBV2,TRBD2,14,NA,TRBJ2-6,CASSRGGGANVLTF,TGTGCCAGCAGCCGCGGGGGTGGGGCCAACGTCCTGACTTTC
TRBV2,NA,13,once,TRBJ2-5,CASSEAGLETQYF,TGTGCCAGCAGTGAAGCAGGGTTAGAGACCCAGTACTTC
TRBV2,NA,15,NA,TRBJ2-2,CASSEVAANTGELFF,TGTGCCAGCAGTGAGGTAGCGGCCAACACCGGGGAGCTGTTTTTT
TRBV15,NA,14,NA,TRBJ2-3,CATSRGTMTDTQYF,TGTGCCACCAGCAGAGGTACAATGACAGATACGCAGTATTTT
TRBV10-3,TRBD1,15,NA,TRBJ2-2,CAISVGQGNTGELFF,TGTGCCATCAGTGTAGGACAGGGTAACACCGGGGAGCTGTTTTTT
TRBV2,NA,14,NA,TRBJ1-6,CASVRQNFNSPLHF,TGTGCCAGTGTCAGACAGAACTTTAATTCACCCCTCCACTTT
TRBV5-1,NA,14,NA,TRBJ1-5,CASSLAGVNQPQHF,TGCGCCAGCAGCTTGGCGGGGGTGAATCAGCCCCAGCATTTT
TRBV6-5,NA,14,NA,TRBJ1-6,CASSPAGQKYPLHF,TGTGCCAGCAGCCCGGCGGGGCAGAAATACCCCCTCCACTTT
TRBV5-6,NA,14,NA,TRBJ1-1,CASSLYTLNTEAFF,TGTGCCAGCAGCTTGTATACCCTGAACACTGAAGCTTTCTTT
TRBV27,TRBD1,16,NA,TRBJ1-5,CASSLGGTGGNQPQHF,TGTGCCAGCAGTCTCGGCGGGACAGGGGGCAATCAGCCCCAGCATTTT
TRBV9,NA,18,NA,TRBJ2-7,CASSVSQGGPGATYEQYF,TGTGCCAGCAGCGTTTCCCAAGGGGGCCCGGGAGCGACCTACGAGCAGTACTTC